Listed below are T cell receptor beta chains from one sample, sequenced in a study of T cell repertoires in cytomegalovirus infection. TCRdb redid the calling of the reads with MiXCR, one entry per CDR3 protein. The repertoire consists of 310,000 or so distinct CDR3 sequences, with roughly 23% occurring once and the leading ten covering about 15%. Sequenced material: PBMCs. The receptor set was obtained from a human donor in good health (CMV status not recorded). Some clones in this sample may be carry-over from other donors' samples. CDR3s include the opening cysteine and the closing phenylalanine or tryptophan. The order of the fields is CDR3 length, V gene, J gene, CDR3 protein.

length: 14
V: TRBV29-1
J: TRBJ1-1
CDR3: CSVKNRLTNTEAFF

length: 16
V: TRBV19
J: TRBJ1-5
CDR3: CASSIVRQGRNQPQHF

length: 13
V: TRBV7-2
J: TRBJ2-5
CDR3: CASSLGGKETQYF

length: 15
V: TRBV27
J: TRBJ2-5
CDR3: CASSLLGTVQETQYF

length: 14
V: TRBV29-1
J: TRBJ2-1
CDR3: CSAQGGGHSNEQFF

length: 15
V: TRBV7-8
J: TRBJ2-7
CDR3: CASSLVRDSTYEQYF

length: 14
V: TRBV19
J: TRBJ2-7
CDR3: CASSMGLHDYEQYF

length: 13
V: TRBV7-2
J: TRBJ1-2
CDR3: CASSQGHKEGYTF

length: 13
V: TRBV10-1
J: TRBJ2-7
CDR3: CASSESGAWEQYF

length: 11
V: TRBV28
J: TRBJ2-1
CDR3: CASSPGERQFF

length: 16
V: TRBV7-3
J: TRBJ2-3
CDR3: CASSPRAGASTDTQYF

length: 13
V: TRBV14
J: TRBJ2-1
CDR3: CASSQVLVNEQSF

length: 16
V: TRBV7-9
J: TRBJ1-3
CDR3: CASSTAVRSSGNTIYF

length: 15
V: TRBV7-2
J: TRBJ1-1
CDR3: CASSHGTGVNTEAFF

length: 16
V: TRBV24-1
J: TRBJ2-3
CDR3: CATSDPTRLGADTQYF

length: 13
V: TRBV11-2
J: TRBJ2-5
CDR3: CASSIGRPQTQYF

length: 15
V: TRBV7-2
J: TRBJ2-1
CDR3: CASSLVASGTGEQFF

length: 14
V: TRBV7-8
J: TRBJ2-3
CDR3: CATSWATSTDTQYF

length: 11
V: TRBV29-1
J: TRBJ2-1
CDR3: CSVEQDNEQFF

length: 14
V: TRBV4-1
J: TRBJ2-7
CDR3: CASSPQMGGYEQYF

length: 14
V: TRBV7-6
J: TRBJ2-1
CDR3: CASSLRDRVNEQFF